This T cell receptor beta chain is from a study of cytomegalovirus exposure and HLA in healthy donors. In the PCR, 60 Vbeta and 13 Jbeta primers were used. Profiling relied on immunoSEQ multiplex PCR, and the TCRdb table lists in-frame clones only, not all of them. The sample consists of 120,000 to 150,000 clones, roughly three quarters of them appearing once. With regard to this clone: Its ends do not fully match the called genes, so a read error is possible.

Looked up from germline, CDR1 is LNHDA and CDR2 is SQIVND (reference sequence). CDR3 length: 16 residues. The sequencing sample was made of PBMCs. The receptor's source is a man in his late teens or twenties in good health and CMV-seronegative. The chain carries TRBV19 and TRBJ1-3; D uncertain. The CDR3: CASSIRGGGPGNTIYF. The CDR3, as DNA: TGTGCCAGTAGTATACGGGGTGGAGGCCCTGGCAACACCATATATTTT.